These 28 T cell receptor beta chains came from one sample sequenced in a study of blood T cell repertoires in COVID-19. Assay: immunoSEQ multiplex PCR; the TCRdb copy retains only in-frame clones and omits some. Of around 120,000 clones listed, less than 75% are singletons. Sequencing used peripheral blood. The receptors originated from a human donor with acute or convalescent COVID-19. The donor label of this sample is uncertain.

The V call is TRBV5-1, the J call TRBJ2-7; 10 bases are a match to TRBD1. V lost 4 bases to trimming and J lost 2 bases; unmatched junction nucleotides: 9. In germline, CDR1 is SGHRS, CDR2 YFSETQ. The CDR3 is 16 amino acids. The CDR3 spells CASSADLGQGAYEQYF. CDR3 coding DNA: TGCGCCAGCAGCGCGGACCTCGGACAGGGGGCCTACGAGCAGTACTTC.

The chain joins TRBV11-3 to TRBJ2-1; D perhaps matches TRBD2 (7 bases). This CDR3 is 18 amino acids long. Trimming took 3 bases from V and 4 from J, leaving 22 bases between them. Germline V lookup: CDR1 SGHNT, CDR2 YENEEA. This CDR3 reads CASSLGSARGGFYNEQFF. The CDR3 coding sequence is TGTGCCAGCAGCTTGGGGAGTGCGAGGGGGGGCTTTTACAATGAGCAGTTCTTC. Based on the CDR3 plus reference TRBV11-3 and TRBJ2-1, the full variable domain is EAGVVQSPRYKIIEKKQPVAFWCNPISGHNTLYWYLQNLGQGPELLIRYENEEAVDDSQLPKDRFSAERLKGVDSTLKIQPAELGDSAVYLCASSLGSARGGFYNEQFFGPGTRLTVL.

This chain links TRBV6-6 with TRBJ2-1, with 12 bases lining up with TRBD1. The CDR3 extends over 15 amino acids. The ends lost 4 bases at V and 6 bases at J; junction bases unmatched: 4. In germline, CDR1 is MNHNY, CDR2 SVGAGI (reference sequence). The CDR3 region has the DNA TGTGCCAGCAGTTCCCTGGGACAGGGGGCCAATGAGCAGTTCTTC. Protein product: CASSSLGQGANEQFF.

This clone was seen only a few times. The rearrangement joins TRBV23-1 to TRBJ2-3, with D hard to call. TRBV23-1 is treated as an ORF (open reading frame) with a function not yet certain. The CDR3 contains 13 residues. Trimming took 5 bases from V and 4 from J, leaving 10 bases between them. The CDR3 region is CASSSPCADTQYF. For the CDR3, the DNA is TGCGCCAGCAGTAGCCCGTGTGCAGATACGCAGTATTTT.

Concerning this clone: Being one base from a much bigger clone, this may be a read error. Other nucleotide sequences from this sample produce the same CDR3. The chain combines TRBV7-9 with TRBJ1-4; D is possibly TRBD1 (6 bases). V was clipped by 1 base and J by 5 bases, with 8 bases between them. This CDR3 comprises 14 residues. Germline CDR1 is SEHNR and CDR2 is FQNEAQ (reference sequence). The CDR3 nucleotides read TGTGCCAGCAGCTTAGGTCAGGGGAATGAAAAACTGTTTTTT. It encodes CASSLGQGNEKLFF.

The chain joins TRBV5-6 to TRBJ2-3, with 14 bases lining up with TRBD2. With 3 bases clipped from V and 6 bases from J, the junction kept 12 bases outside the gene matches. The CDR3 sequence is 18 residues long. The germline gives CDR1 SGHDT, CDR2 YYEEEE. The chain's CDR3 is CASSWGLAGAQPPDTQYF. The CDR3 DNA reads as TGTGCCAGCAGCTGGGGACTAGCGGGGGCCCAACCACCCGATACGCAGTATTTT.

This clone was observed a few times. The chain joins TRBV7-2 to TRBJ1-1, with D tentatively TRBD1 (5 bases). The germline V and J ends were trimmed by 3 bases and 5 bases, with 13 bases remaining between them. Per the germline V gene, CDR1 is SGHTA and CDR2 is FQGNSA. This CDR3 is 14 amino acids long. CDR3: CASSLGGRSTEAFF. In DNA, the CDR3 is TGTGCCAGCAGCTTGGGGGGAAGGAGTACTGAAGCTTTCTTT.

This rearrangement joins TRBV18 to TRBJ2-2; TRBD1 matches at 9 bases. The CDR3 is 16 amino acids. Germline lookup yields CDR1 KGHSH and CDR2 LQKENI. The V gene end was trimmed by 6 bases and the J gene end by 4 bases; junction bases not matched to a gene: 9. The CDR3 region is CASSVQGASGTGELFF. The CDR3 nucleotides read TGTGCCAGCTCCGTACAGGGGGCGTCGGGCACCGGGGAGCTGTTTTTT.

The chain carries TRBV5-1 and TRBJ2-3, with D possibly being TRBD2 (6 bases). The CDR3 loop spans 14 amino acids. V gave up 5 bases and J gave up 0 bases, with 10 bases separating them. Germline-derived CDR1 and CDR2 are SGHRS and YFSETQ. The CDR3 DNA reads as TGCGCCAGCAGAGGCGGGGCTAGCACAGATACGCAGTATTTT. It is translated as CASRGGASTDTQYF.

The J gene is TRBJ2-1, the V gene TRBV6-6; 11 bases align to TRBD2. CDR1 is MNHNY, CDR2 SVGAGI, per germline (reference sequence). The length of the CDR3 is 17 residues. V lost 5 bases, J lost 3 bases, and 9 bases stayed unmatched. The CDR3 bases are TGTGCCAGCAGTCGGCTAGCGGGGGGCTATAACTACAATGAGCAGTTCTTC. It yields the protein CASSRLAGGYNYNEQFF.

The CDR3 region is CASSFRGTGTYNEQFF. The CDR3 DNA follows: TGTGCCAGCAGCTTTCGCGGGACAGGGACTTACAATGAGCAGTTCTTC. The chain is built from TRBV7-6 and TRBJ2-1; 9 bases are shared with TRBD1. The germline CDR1 and CDR2 sequences are SGHVS and FNYEAQ. The trim removed 3 bases at V and 4 bases at J, leaving 7 bases unmatched. The CDR3 totals 16 residues.

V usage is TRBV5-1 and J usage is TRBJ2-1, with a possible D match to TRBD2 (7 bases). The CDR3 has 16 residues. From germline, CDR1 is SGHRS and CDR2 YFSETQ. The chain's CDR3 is CPRRGGGEIKNNEQFF. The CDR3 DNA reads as TGCCCCCGCAGGGGAGGGGGGGAGATAAAAAACAATGAGCAGTTCTTC. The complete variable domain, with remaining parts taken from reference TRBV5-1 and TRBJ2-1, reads KAGVTQTPRYLIKTRGQQVTLSCSPISGHRSVSWYQQTPGQGLQFLFEYFSETQRNKGNFPGRFSGRQFSNSRSEMNVSTLELGDSALYLCPRRGGGEIKNNEQFFGPGTRLTVL.

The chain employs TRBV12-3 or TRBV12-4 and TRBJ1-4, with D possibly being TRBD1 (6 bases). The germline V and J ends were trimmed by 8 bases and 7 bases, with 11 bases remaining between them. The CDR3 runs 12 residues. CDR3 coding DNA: TGTGCCAGCGCAGGGGTCGGTGAAAAACTGTTTTTT. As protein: CASAGVGEKLFF.

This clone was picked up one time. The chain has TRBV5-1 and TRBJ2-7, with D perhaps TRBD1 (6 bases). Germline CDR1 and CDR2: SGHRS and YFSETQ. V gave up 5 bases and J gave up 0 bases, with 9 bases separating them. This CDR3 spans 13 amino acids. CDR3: CASRGQSSYEQYF. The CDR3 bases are TGCGCCAGCAGGGGACAAAGCTCCTACGAGCAGTACTTC.

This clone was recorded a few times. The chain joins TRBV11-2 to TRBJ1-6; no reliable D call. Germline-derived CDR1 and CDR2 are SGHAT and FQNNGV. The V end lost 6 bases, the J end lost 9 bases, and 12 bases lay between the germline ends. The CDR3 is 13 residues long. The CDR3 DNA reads TGTGCCAGCAGTTCTACACGGGGTTCACCCCTCCACTTT. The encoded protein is CASSSTRGSPLHF.

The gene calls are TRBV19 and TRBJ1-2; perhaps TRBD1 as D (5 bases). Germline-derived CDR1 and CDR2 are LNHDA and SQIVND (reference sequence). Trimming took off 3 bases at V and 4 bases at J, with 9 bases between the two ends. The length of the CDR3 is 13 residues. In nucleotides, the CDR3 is TGTGCCAGTAGTATTGGGGGGTCCTATGGCTACACCTTC. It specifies CASSIGGSYGYTF.

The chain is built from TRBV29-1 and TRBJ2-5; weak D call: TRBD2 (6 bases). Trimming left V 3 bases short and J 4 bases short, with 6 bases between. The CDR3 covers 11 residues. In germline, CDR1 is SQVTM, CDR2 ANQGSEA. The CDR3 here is CSVDGGETQYF. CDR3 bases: TGCAGCGTTGACGGGGGAGAGACCCAGTACTTC.

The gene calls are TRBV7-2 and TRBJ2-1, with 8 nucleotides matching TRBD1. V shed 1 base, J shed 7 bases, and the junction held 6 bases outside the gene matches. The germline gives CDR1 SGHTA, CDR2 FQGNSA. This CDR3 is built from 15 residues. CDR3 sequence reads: CASSLGAGGWNEQFF. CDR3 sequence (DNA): TGTGCCAGCAGCTTAGGGGCAGGGGGCTGGAATGAGCAGTTCTTC.

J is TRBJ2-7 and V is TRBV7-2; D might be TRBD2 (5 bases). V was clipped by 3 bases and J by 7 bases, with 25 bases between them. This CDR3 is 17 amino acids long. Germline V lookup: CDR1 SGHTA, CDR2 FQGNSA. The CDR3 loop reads CASSLHGISTSSGEQYF. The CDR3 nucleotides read TGTGCCAGCAGCTTGCATGGGATATCAACCTCTTCGGGGGAGCAGTACTTC.

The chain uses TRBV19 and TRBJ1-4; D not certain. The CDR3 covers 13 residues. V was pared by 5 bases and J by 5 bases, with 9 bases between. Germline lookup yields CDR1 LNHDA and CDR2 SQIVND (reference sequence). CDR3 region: CASSLYQNEKLFF. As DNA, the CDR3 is TGTGCCAGTAGTTTGTACCAGAATGAAAAACTGTTTTTT. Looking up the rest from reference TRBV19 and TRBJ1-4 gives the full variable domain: DGGITQSPKYLFRKEGQNVTLSCEQNLNHDAMYWYRQDPGQGLRLIYYSQIVNDFQKGDIAEGYSVSREKKESFPLTVTSAQKNPTAFYLCASSLYQNEKLFFGSGTQLSVL.

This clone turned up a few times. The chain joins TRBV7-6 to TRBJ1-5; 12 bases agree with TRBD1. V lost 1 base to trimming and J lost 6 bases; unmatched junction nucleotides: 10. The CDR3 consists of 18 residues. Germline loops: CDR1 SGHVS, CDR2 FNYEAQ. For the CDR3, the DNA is TGTGCCAGCAGCTTAGGGGGACAGGGGGCGCGAGGAGGTCAGCCCCAGCATTTT. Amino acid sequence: CASSLGGQGARGGQPQHF.

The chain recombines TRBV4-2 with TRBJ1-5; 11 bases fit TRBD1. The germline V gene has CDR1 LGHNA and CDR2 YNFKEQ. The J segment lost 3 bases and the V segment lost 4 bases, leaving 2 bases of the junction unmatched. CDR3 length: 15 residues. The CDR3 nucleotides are TGTGCCAGCAGCCGGGACAGGGGGACCAATCAGCCCCAGCATTTT. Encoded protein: CASSRDRGTNQPQHF.

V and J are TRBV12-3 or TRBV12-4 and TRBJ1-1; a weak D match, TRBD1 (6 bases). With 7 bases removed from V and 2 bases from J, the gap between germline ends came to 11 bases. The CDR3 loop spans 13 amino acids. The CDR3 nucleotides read TGTGCCAGCACACGACAGGAAAACACTGAAGCTTTCTTT. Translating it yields CASTRQENTEAFF.

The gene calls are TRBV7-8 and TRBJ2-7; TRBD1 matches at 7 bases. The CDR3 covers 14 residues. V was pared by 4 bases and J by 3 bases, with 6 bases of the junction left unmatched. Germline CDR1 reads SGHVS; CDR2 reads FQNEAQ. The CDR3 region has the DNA TGTGCCAGCAGCTCCTCCAGGGGGAGCTACGAGCAGTACTTC. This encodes CASSSSRGSYEQYF.

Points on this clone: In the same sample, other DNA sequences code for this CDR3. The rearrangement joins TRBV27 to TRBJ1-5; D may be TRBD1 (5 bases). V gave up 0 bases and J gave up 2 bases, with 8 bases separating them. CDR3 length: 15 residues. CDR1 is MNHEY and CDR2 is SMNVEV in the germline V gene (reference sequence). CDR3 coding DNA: TGTGCCAGCAGTTTATCGCAGGGCCGCAATCAGCCCCAGCATTTT. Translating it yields CASSLSQGRNQPQHF.

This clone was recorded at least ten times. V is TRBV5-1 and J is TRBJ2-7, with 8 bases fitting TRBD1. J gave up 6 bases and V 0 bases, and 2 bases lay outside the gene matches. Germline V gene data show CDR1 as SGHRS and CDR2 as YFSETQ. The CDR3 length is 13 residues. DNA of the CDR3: TGCGCCAGCAGCTTGGGGACAGGGACCGAGCAGTACTTC. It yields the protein CASSLGTGTEQYF.

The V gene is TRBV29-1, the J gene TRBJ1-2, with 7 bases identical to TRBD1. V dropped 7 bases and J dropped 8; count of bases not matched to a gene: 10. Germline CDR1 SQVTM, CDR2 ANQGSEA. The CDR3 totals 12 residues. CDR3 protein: CSGNDRDRGYTF. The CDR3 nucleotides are TGCAGCGGTAACGACAGGGATCGCGGCTACACCTTC.

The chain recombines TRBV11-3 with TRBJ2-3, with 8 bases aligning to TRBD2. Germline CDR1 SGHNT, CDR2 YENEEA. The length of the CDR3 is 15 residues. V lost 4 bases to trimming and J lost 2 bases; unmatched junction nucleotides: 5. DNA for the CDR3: TGTGCCAGCAGCTACGGCGGGGGGCCCACAGATACGCAGTATTTT. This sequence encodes CASSYGGGPTDTQYF. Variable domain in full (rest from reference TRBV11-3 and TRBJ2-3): EAGVVQSPRYKIIEKKQPVAFWCNPISGHNTLYWYLQNLGQGPELLIRYENEEAVDDSQLPKDRFSAERLKGVDSTLKIQPAELGDSAVYLCASSYGGGPTDTQYFGPGTRLTVL.